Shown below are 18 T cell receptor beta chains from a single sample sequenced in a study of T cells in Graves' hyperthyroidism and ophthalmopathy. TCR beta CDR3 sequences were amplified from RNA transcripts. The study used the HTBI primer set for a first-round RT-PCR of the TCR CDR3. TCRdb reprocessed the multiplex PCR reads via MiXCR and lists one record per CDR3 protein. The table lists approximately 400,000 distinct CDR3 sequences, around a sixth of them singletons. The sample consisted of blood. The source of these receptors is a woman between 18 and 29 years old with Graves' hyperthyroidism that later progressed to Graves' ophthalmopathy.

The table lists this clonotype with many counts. DNA for the CDR3: TGTGCCAGCAGCCTCCCCCCTTTTGGACTAGCGGGAGATAATGAGCAGTTCTTC. It encodes CASSLPPFGLAGDNEQFF. This chain links TRBV3-1 with TRBJ2-1; 13 bases line up with TRBD2. Germline V CDR1 and CDR2: LGHDT, YNNKEL (reference sequence). The CDR3 consists of 18 residues. Trimming cost V 4 bases and J 7 bases; bases outside gene matches: 13.

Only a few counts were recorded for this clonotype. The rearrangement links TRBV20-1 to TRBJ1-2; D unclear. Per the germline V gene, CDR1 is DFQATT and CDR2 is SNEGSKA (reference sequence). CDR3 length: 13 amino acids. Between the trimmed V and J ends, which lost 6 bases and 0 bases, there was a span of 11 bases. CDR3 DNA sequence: TGCAGTGCCATGACGGTAGCTAACTATGGCTACACCTTC. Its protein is CSAMTVANYGYTF.

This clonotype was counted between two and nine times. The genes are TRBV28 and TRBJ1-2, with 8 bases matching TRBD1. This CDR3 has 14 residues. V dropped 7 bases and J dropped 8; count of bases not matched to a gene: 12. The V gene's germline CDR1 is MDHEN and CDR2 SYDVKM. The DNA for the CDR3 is TGTGCCAGCACCCCTCTACAGGGGGGAAGGGGCTACACCTTC. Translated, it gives CASTPLQGGRGYTF.

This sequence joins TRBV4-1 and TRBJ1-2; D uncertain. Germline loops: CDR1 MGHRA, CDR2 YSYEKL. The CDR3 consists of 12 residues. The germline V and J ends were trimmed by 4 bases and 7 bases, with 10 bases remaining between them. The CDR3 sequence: CASSPLVGGYTF. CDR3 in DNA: TGCGCCAGCAGCCCGTTAGTGGGTGGCTACACCTTC.

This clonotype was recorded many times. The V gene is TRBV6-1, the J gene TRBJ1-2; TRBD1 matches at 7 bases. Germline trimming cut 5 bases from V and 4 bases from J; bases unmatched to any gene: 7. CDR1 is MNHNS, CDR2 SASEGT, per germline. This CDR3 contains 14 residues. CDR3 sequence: CASSYTQGFYGYTF. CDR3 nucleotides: TGTGCCAGCAGTTACACACAGGGGTTCTATGGCTACACCTTC.

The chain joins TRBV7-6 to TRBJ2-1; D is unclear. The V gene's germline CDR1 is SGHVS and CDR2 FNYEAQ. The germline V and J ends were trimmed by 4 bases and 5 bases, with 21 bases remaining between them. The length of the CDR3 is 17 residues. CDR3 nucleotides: TGTGCCAGCAGCTCATTTGGGTCCCGGATTGGCCACAATGAGCAGTTCTTC. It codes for CASSSFGSRIGHNEQFF.

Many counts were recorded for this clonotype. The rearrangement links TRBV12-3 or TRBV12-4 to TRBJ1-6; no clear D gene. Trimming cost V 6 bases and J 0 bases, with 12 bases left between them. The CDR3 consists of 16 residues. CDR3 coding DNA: TGTGCCAGCAGACTTGGGAGGAGCTCCTATAATTCACCCCTCCACTTT. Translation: CASRLGRSSYNSPLHF.

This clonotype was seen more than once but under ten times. DNA of the CDR3: TGTGCCAGCAGCCGTCGAGGGAGGGCTTTGTACAATGAGCAGTTCTTC. The encoded protein is CASSRRGRALYNEQFF. The chain links TRBV5-4 to TRBJ2-1; TRBD2 aligns across 7 bases. The ends lost 4 bases at V and 4 bases at J; junction bases unmatched: 11. This CDR3 is 16 amino acids long. The germline gives CDR1 SGHNT, CDR2 YYREEE (reference sequence).

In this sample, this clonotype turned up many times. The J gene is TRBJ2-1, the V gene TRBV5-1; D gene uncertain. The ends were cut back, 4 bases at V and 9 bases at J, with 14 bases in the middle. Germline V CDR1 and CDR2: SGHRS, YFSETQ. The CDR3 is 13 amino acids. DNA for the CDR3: TGCGCCAGCAGCAGACGGCGACTGGGTGAGCAGTTCTTC. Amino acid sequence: CASSRRRLGEQFF.

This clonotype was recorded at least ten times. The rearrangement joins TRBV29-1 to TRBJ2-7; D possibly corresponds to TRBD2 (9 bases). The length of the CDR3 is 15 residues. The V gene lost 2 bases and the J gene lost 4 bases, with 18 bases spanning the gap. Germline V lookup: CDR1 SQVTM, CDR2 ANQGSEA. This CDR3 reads CSVELASGTGYEQYF. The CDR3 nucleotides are TGCAGCGTTGAATTGGCTAGCGGGACAGGTTACGAGCAGTACTTC.

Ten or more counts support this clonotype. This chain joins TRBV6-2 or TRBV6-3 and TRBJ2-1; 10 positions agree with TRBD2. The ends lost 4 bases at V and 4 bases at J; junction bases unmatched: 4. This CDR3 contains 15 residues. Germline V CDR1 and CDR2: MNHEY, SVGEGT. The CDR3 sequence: CASSSLAGPYNEQFF. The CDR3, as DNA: TGTGCCAGCAGTTCACTAGCGGGACCGTACAATGAGCAGTTCTTC.

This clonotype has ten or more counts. This CDR3 is CSVERRGREETQYF. The CDR3 DNA reads TGCAGCGTTGAACGCAGGGGGCGTGAGGAGACCCAGTACTTC. This chain links TRBV29-1 with TRBJ2-5, with 8 nucleotides matching TRBD1. Trimming removed 2 bases from V and 5 bases from J; junction bases left unmatched: 7. Germline CDR1 SQVTM, CDR2 ANQGSEA. This CDR3 has 14 residues.

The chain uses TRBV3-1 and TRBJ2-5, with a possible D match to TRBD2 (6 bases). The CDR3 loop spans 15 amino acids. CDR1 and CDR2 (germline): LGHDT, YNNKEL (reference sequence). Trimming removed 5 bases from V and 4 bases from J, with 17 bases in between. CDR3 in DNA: TGTGCCAGCAGCTTAGCGGCTCTCTGGGTAGAGACCCAGTACTTC. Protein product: CASSLAALWVETQYF.

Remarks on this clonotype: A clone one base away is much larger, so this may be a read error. CDR3 sequence (DNA): TGTGCCAGCTCACCGGCGGCAGGCGAAAATCGGCCCCAGCATTTT. This sequence encodes CASSPAAGENRPQHF. The V and J genes are TRBV18 and TRBJ1-5; no clear D gene. This CDR3 contains 15 residues. The V gene's germline CDR1 is KGHSH and CDR2 LQKENI. Drawing the rest from reference TRBV18 and TRBJ1-5, the complete variable domain is NAGVMQNPRHLVRRRGQEARLRCSPMKGHSHVYWYRQLPEEGLKFMVYLQKENIIDESGMPKERFSAEFPKEGPSILRIQQVVRGDSAAYFCASSPAAGENRPQHFGDGTRLSIL.

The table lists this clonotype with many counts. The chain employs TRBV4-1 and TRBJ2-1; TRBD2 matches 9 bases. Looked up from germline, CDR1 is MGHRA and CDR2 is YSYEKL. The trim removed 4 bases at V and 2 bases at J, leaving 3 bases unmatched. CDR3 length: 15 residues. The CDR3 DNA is TGCGCCAGCAGCCGTAGCGGGAGTACCTACAATGAGCAGTTCTTC. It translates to CASSRSGSTYNEQFF.

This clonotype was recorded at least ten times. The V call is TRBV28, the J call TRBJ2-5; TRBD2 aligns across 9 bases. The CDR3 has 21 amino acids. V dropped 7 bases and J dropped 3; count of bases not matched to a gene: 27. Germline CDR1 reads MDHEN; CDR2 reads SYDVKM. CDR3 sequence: CASIPTLGGRAAEGDEETQYF. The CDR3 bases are TGTGCCAGCATCCCTACCCTGGGCGGGAGGGCCGCGGAGGGGGATGAAGAGACCCAGTACTTC.

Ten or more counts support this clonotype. The DNA for the CDR3 is TGTGCCAGCAGCCCTACATGGGGGTTGGGAACAACTAATGAAAAACTGTTTTTT. It is translated as CASSPTWGLGTTNEKLFF. The rearrangement links TRBV3-1 to TRBJ1-4; the D gene is possibly TRBD1 (5 bases). Germline CDR1 LGHDT, CDR2 YNNKEL (reference sequence). V was shortened by 4 bases and J by 0 bases, with 18 bases between the two germline ends. CDR3 length: 18 residues.

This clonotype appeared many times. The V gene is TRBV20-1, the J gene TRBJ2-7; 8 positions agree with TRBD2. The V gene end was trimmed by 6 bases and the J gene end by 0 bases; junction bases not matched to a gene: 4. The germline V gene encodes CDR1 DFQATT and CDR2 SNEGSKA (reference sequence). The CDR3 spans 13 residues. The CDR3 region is CSARGRSSYEQYF. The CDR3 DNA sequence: TGCAGTGCCCGCGGGAGGAGCTCCTACGAGCAGTACTTC.